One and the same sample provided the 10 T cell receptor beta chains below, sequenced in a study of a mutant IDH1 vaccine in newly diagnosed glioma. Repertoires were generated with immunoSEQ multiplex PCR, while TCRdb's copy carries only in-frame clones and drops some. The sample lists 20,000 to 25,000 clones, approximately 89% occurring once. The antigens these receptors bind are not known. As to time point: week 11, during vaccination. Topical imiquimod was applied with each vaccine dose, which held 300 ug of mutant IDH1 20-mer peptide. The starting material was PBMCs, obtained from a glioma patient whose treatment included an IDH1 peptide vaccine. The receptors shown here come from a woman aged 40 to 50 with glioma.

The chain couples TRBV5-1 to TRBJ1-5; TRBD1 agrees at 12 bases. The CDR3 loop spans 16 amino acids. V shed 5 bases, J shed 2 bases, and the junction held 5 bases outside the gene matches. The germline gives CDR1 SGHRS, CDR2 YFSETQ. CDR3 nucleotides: TGCGCCAGCAGGTCCGGGACAGGGGGCGGCAATCAGCCCCAGCATTTT. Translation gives CASRSGTGGGNQPQHF.

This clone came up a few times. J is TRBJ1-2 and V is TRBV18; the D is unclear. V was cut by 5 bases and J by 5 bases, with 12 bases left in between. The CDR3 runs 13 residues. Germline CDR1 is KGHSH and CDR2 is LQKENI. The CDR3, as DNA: TGTGCCAGCTCAGGACCCTCTGAGTATGGCTACACCTTC. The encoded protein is CASSGPSEYGYTF.

The CDR3 is CASSYVGGPSYEQYF. The CDR3 coding sequence is TGTGCCAGCAGTTACGTAGGGGGGCCTTCCTACGAGCAGTACTTC. This sequence joins TRBV6-5 and TRBJ2-7; D assignment may be TRBD1 or TRBD2 (6 bases each). The CDR3 extends over 15 amino acids. Germline CDR1 is MNHEY and CDR2 is SVGAGI. Trimming removed 2 bases at V and 1 base at J, with 12 bases between.

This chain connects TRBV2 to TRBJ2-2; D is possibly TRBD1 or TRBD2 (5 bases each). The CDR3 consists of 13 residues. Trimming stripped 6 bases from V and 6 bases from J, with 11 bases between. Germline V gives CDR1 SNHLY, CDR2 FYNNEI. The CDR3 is CASRRGDAGELFF. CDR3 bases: TGTGCCAGCAGAAGAGGGGACGCCGGGGAGCTGTTTTTT.

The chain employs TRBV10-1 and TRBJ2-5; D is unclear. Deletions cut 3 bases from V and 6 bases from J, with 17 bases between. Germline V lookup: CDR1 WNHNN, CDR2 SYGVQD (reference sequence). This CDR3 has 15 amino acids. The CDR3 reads CASSDGARMDQTQYF. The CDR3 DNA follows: TGCGCCAGCAGTGATGGTGCAAGAATGGACCAGACCCAGTACTTC.

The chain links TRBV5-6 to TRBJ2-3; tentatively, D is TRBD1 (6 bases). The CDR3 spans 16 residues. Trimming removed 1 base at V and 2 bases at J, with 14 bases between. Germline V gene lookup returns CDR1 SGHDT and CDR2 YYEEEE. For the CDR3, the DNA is TGTGCCAGCAGCTTGACAGGGTGGATTCACACAGATACGCAGTATTTT. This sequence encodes CASSLTGWIHTDTQYF.

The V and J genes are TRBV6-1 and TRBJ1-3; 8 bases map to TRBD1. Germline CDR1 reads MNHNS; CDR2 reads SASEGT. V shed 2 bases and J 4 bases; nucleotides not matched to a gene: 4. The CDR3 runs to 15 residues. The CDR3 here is CASSEQGARGNTIYF. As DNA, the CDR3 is TGTGCCAGCAGTGAACAGGGGGCACGAGGAAACACCATATATTTT.

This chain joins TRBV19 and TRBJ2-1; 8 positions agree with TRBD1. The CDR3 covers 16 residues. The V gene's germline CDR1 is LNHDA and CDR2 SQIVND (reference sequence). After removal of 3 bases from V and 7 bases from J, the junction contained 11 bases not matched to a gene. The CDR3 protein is CASSIALGRGQNEQFF. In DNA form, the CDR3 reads TGTGCCAGTAGTATCGCCCTTGGCAGGGGGCAAAATGAGCAGTTCTTC.

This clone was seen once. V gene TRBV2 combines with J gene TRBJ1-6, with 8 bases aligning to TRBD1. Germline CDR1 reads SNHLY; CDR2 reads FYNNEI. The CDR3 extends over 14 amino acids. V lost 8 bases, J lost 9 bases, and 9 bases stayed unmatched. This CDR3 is CASLQGARGSPLHF. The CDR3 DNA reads TGTGCCAGCCTGCAGGGGGCGCGGGGTTCACCCCTCCACTTT.

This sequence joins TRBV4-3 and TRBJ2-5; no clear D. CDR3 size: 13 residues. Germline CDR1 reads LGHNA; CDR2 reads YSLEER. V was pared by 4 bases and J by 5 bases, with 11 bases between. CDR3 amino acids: CASSRALGETQYF. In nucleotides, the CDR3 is TGCGCCAGCAGCCGGGCCCTGGGGGAGACCCAGTACTTC.